This is a list of T cell receptor beta chains from one sample in a study of T cell responses to AZD1222 COVID-19 vaccine. Profiled with immunoSEQ multiplex PCR; TCRdb holds only in-frame clones, not every one. The data hold roughly 260,000 clones, with 93% observed a single time. The specimen was peripheral blood, collected on day 0 of AZD1222 vaccination. The receptors originated from an adult in good health. CDR3s include the opening cysteine and the closing phenylalanine or tryptophan. A D gene is named only where the DNA matches it firmly. Part of the rows lack a size; the others show once, few, many or a class for expanded clones.

length	V	J	D	size	DNA	CDR3
14	TRBV2	TRBJ1-1	-	-	TGTGCCAGCAGCTCAGGGGCTACGAACACTGAAGCTTTCTTT	CASSSGATNTEAFF
9	TRBV23-1	TRBJ1-2	-	-	TGCGCCAGAGTAGGAGGCTACACCTTC	CARVGGYTF
14	TRBV27	TRBJ1-5	-	-	TGTGCCAGCAGTCCCTTCCCCCCACTTCAGCCCCAGCATTTT	CASSPFPPLQPQHF
20	TRBV20-1	TRBJ2-6	-	-	TGCAGTGCTAGTCCTTCAACACCGGGACGGGAATACTCTGGGGCCAACGTCCTGACTTTC	CSASPSTPGREYSGANVLTF
13	TRBV19	TRBJ2-7	-	-	TGTGCCAGCTCCCCCAGGGGTGGTGACGAGCAGTACTTC	CASSPRGGDEQYF
16	TRBV5-5	TRBJ2-2	-	-	TGTGCCAGCAGCCCATTAAACAGGGCCGGAGATGGGGAGCTGTTTTTT	CASSPLNRAGDGELFF
14	TRBV4-1	TRBJ2-3	-	-	TGCGCCAGCAGCCCTGGACTGTTAACAGATACGCAGTATTTT	CASSPGLLTDTQYF
14	TRBV3-1/TRBV3-2	TRBJ1-6	-	-	TGTGCCAGCAGCCGGAGCAGGGGAAAGACACCCCTCCACTTT	CASSRSRGKTPLHF
15	TRBV9	TRBJ1-2	-	-	TGTGCCAGCAGCGTAGACGTTTATCTGGTCTATGGCTACACCTTC	CASSVDVYLVYGYTF
13	TRBV12-3/TRBV12-4	TRBJ2-7	-	-	TGTGCCAGCAGCCCTTTGGTAGGGACCGAGCAGTACTTC	CASSPLVGTEQYF
15	TRBV2	TRBJ1-5	-	-	TGTGCCAGCAGTGATGATCAACCGAGAGCTCAGCCCCAGCATTTT	CASSDDQPRAQPQHF
14	TRBV28	TRBJ1-2	-	-	TGTGCCAGCAGTGATACAGGGCTAAACTATGGCTACACCTTC	CASSDTGLNYGYTF
16	TRBV7-2	TRBJ1-2	-	-	TGTGCCAGCAGCTCCGGACCCGAAAAGATAAAAGGTGGCTACACCTTC	CASSSGPEKIKGGYTF
16	TRBV21-1	TRBJ2-1	-	-	TGTGCCAGCAGCAAAGGGAACTTTGGCTATTACAATGAGCAGTTCTTC	CASSKGNFGYYNEQFF
15	TRBV29-1	TRBJ2-3	-	-	TGCAGCGTTTCGGGGGCGGTGGGAAGCACAGATACGCAGTATTTT	CSVSGAVGSTDTQYF
15	TRBV6-5	TRBJ1-1	-	-	TGTGCCAGCAGTTACTCGTATTCGGGGTCTTCTGAAGCTTTCTTT	CASSYSYSGSSEAFF
15	TRBV5-1	TRBJ1-1	TRBD1	-	TGCGCCAGCAGCTTGGGATCTGGACAGGGGACTGAAGCTTTCTTT	CASSLGSGQGTEAFF
15	TRBV13	TRBJ2-3	-	-	TGTGCCAGCAGCTCCTGGGACGACCGCACAGATACGCAGTATTTT	CASSSWDDRTDTQYF
13	TRBV2	TRBJ1-5	-	once	TGTGCCAGCAGTGTCTTCGGGAATCAGCCCCAGCATTTT	CASSVFGNQPQHF
14	TRBV28	TRBJ2-7	TRBD1	-	TGTGCCAGCAGTTACCCGGACAGGGGGAACGAGCAGTACTTC	CASSYPDRGNEQYF
11	TRBV11-1	TRBJ2-7	-	-	TGTGCCAGCAGCTTTGGGGAGGAGCGTCACTTC	CASSFGEERHF
14	TRBV6-2/TRBV6-3	TRBJ1-6	-	-	TGTGCCAGCAGTTACCGGGGACTTAATACCCCCCTCCACTTT	CASSYRGLNTPLHF
13	TRBV9	TRBJ1-2	TRBD1	once	TGTGCCAGCAGCGGACAGGGAACATATGGCTACACCTTC	CASSGQGTYGYTF
16	TRBV20-1	TRBJ1-5	-	-	TGCAGTGCTAGTTCGTTCCAGGGACATAGCAATCAGCCCCAGCATTTT	CSASSFQGHSNQPQHF
12	TRBV11-1	TRBJ1-6	TRBD1	once	TGTGCCAGCAGCCGGGGACAGACACCCCTCCACTTT	CASSRGQTPLHF
11	TRBV13	TRBJ1-1	-	-	TGTGCCAGCAGACGAAACACTGAAGCTTTCTTT	CASRRNTEAFF
14	TRBV28	TRBJ2-7	TRBD1	once	TGTGCCAGCAGTCGGGGACAGGGTATATTCGAGCAGTACTTC	CASSRGQGIFEQYF
12	TRBV5-1	TRBJ2-5	-	-	TGCGCCAGCAGCTTGGAAGTGGAGACCCAGTACTTC	CASSLEVETQYF
15	TRBV3-1/TRBV3-2	TRBJ2-7	-	-	TGTGCCAGCAGCCAAGGGTGGAGGAGCTCCTACGAGCAGTACTTC	CASSQGWRSSYEQYF
15	TRBV7-3	TRBJ2-1	-	-	TGTGCCAGCAGCTGGGACTTCGACTCCTACAATGAGCAGTTCTTC	CASSWDFDSYNEQFF
15	TRBV18	TRBJ2-2	TRBD1	-	TGTGCCAGCTCCGCCGGGACAGGGGCGACCGGGGAGCTGTTTTTT	CASSAGTGATGELFF
14	TRBV15	TRBJ2-1	-	-	TGTGCCACCAGCAGAGATACGGGACACAATGAGCAGTTCTTC	CATSRDTGHNEQFF
14	TRBV28	TRBJ2-7	-	-	TGTGCCAGCAGTCTCCCGGCAGGGCCCTACGAGCAGTACTTC	CASSLPAGPYEQYF
11	TRBV29-1	TRBJ1-2	-	-	TGCAGCGTTGAGGCAGGACTTGGCTACACCTTC	CSVEAGLGYTF
14	TRBV15	TRBJ1-4	-	-	TGTGCCACCAGCCCCGGGGGAGGGTACGAAAAACTGTTTTTT	CATSPGGGYEKLFF
14	TRBV19	TRBJ2-3	TRBD2	-	TGTGCCAGTAGTAGTCCTGGGGGGGGAGATACGCAGTATTTT	CASSSPGGGDTQYF
14	TRBV7-3	TRBJ2-3	-	-	TGTGCCAGCAGCTCCGGGGGAGGTGCCAACATGCAGTATTTT	CASSSGGGANMQYF
14	TRBV7-8	TRBJ1-3	-	-	TGTGCCAGCAGCCACCGGGGCTCTGGAAACACCATATATTTT	CASSHRGSGNTIYF
13	TRBV9	TRBJ2-3	-	-	TGTGCCAGCAGCGTGGGGGCCACAGATACGCAGTATTTT	CASSVGATDTQYF
14	TRBV5-1	TRBJ2-5	TRBD1	-	TGCGCCAGCAGCTTGGGGACAGGGGGAGAGACCCAGTACTTC	CASSLGTGGETQYF
16	TRBV11-2	TRBJ2-1	-	-	TGTGCCAGCAGCCCCGGGCGGGGCTTTGCCCGGGTCGGGAAGTTCTTC	CASSPGRGFARVGKFF
14	TRBV2	TRBJ1-2	TRBD1	-	TGTGCCAGCACCGGGGTGCAGGGGGCAGGAGGCTACACCTTC	CASTGVQGAGGYTF
15	TRBV6-5	TRBJ1-3	-	once	TGTGCCAGCTCCTTAGGGGCATTCTCTGGAAACACCATATATTTT	CASSLGAFSGNTIYF
13	TRBV11-2	TRBJ1-1	-	once	TGTGCCAGCAGCACGGGACAGAACACTGAAGCTTTCTTT	CASSTGQNTEAFF
13	TRBV7-2	TRBJ1-1	TRBD1	few	TGTGCCAGCAGCTCCCAGACAGGGAGGGAAGCTTTCTTT	CASSSQTGREAFF
11	TRBV5-1	TRBJ2-1	-	-	TGCGCCAGCAGCGTTAACAATGAGCAGTTCTTC	CASSVNNEQFF
15	TRBV2	TRBJ1-5	-	-	TGTGCCAGCAGGCCAACTTATACTAGCAATCAGCCCCAGCATTTT	CASRPTYTSNQPQHF
11	TRBV19	TRBJ2-3	-	-	TGTGCCAAGAGGGGTTCAGATACGCAGTATTTT	CAKRGSDTQYF
18	TRBV10-3	TRBJ1-5	-	-	TGTGCCATCAGTGACTACAGGGCGGGGGATGGAAGCAATCAGCCCCAGCATTTT	CAISDYRAGDGSNQPQHF
16	TRBV2	TRBJ1-6	-	-	TGTGCCAGCAGCGGACAAGGGCCCAACCTTAATTCACCCCTCCACTTT	CASSGQGPNLNSPLHF
15	TRBV4-1	TRBJ2-5	TRBD2	-	TGCGCCAGCAGCCAGGGGACTAGCGGGGGAGAGACCCAGTACTTC	CASSQGTSGGETQYF
14	TRBV15	TRBJ2-6	-	-	TGTGCCACTGCAATCCGAGTCGGGGCCAACGTCCTGACTTTC	CATAIRVGANVLTF